Shown below are 23 T cell receptor beta chains from a single sample sequenced in a study of vaccination and CD4 T cells after COVID-19. Researchers used the Oncomine TCR Beta short-read assay to sequence DNA from cultured CD4+ T cells. Each CDR3 protein gets one entry after TCRdb re-called the PCR reads with MiXCR. Here the sample spans about 8,500 distinct CDR3 sequences, roughly half being singletons. The treatment denotes: roughly 10-day PBMC culture with coronavirus spike peptide pools or control peptides (ViraFEST assay). No antigen is known for these receptors. The sample was CD4+ T cells from blood, cultured in vitro. The receptor source for this set is a human donor who had recovered from COVID-19.

The chain is built from TRBV7-2 and TRBJ2-5; D possibly corresponds to TRBD2 (6 bases). Germline V gene data show CDR1 as SGHTA and CDR2 as FQGNSA. The CDR3 spans 13 residues. The germline V and J ends were trimmed by 3 bases and 5 bases, with 10 bases remaining between them. The CDR3 nucleotides read TGTGCCAGCAGCTTGACTAGTTGGGAGACCCAGTACTTC. Amino acid sequence: CASSLTSWETQYF.

The V gene is TRBV7-2, the J gene TRBJ1-6; tentative D call: TRBD1 (5 bases). CDR1 is SGHTA, CDR2 FQGNSA, per germline. CDR3 size: 14 residues. Trimming left V 4 bases short and J 5 bases short, with 9 bases between. The chain's CDR3 is CASSWTRDNSPLHF. CDR3 in DNA: TGTGCCAGCAGCTGGACAAGGGATAATTCACCCCTCCACTTT. Based on the CDR3 plus reference TRBV7-2 and TRBJ1-6, the full variable domain is GAGVSQSPSNKVTEKGKDVELRCDPISGHTALYWYRQSLGQGLEFLIYFQGNSAPDKSGLPSDRFSAERTGGSVSTLTIQRTQQEDSAVYLCASSWTRDNSPLHFGNGTRLTVT.

The gene calls are TRBV2 and TRBJ1-5, with TRBD1 identical over 10 bases. This CDR3 has 14 residues. Germline CDR1 and CDR2: SNHLY and FYNNEI. V dropped 5 bases and J dropped 4; count of bases not matched to a gene: 2. Here the CDR3 DNA reads TGTGCCAGCAGTCCGGGACAGGGGAATCAGCCCCAGCATTTT. It specifies CASSPGQGNQPQHF. The full variable domain, its missing parts supplied by reference TRBV2 and TRBJ1-5, is EPEVTQTPSHQVTQMGQEVILRCVPISNHLYFYWYRQILGQKVEFLVSFYNNEISEKSEIFDDQFSVERPDGSNFTLKIRSTKLEDSAMYFCASSPGQGNQPQHFGDGTRLSIL.

J is TRBJ2-3 and V is TRBV7-9; the match to TRBD2 covers 12 bases. This CDR3 is 18 amino acids long. CDR1 and CDR2 from the germline V gene are SEHNR and FQNEAQ (reference sequence). Trimming cost V 5 bases and J 2 bases; bases outside gene matches: 11. This CDR3 reads CASSAYWASGGATDTQYF. DNA for the CDR3: TGTGCCAGCAGCGCCTATTGGGCTAGCGGGGGGGCCACAGATACGCAGTATTTT.

This clonotype was counted only a few times. This rearrangement joins TRBV2 to TRBJ1-4; possibly TRBD1 for D (6 bases). Trimming took 10 bases from V and 3 from J, leaving 18 bases between them. The CDR3 is made up of 15 amino acids. The germline V gene has CDR1 SNHLY and CDR2 FYNNEI. The CDR3 bases are TGTGCCACCCGTTATACAGGGAACGCTAATGAAAAACTGTTTTTT. The encoded protein is CATRYTGNANEKLFF.

The chain carries TRBV7-9 and TRBJ1-5; D is uncertain. Germline V gene lookup returns CDR1 SEHNR and CDR2 FQNEAQ (reference sequence). The CDR3 has 16 amino acids. Between the trimmed V and J ends, which lost 3 bases and 2 bases, there was a span of 14 bases. CDR3 in DNA: TGTGCCAGCAGCTTGGCTTTGGGGTTCGGCAATCAGCCCCAGCATTTT. This translates into CASSLALGFGNQPQHF. The variable domain in full, completed from reference TRBV7-9 and TRBJ1-5, reads DTGVSQNPRHKITKRGQNVTFRCDPISEHNRLYWYRQTLGQGPEFLTYFQNEAQLEKSRLLSDRFSAERPKGSFSTLEIQRTEQGDSAMYLCASSLALGFGNQPQHFGDGTRLSIL.

This sequence joins TRBV10-2 and TRBJ2-7; the match to TRBD1 covers 9 bases. The V gene's germline CDR1 is WSHSY and CDR2 SAAADI. The V gene end was trimmed by 8 bases and the J gene end by 4 bases; junction bases not matched to a gene: 9. The CDR3 has 14 residues. CDR3 in DNA: TGCGCCAGCCGCGTGGGACAGGGAGTATACGAGCAGTACTTC. Amino acid sequence: CASRVGQGVYEQYF.

The chain is built from TRBV28 and TRBJ1-4; D remains unclear. The CDR3 has 13 amino acids. Trimming cost V 6 bases and J 8 bases, with 13 bases left between them. Germline lookup yields CDR1 MDHEN and CDR2 SYDVKM. CDR3 in amino acids: CASSLGSLEKLFF. In DNA form, the CDR3 reads TGTGCCAGCAGCCTAGGGAGTCTGGAAAAACTGTTTTTT.

This chain joins TRBV12-3 or TRBV12-4 and TRBJ1-5; D ambiguous. This CDR3 comprises 12 residues. V dropped 3 bases and J dropped 7 bases, with 7 bases sitting between them. The CDR3 sequence is CASSFEGQPQHF. The CDR3 DNA reads as TGTGCCAGCAGTTTTGAGGGCCAGCCCCAGCATTTT.

This chain connects TRBV5-8 to TRBJ1-2; D is possibly TRBD1 (6 bases). Trimming left V 0 bases short and J 6 bases short, with 12 bases between. Looked up from germline, CDR1 is SGHTS and CDR2 is YDEGEE. The CDR3 covers 14 residues. In DNA, the CDR3 is TGTGCCAGCAGCTTGGCCGGGGGCTTGAATGGCTACACCTTC. Encoded protein: CASSLAGGLNGYTF.

There are a few counts of this clonotype. V gene TRBV11-2 combines with J gene TRBJ1-6, with 9 bases fitting TRBD1. The germline CDR1 and CDR2 sequences are SGHAT and FQNNGV. The CDR3 has 17 residues. Trimming at V came to 0 bases and at J to 3 bases, leaving 3 bases not matched to a gene. The CDR3 protein is CASSLDQTGGYNSPLHF. The CDR3 bases are TGTGCCAGCAGCTTAGACCAGACAGGGGGCTATAATTCACCCCTCCACTTT. The variable domain in full, with the rest retrieved from reference TRBV11-2 and TRBJ1-6, is EAGVAQSPRYKIIEKRQSVAFWCNPISGHATLYWYQQILGQGPKLLIQFQNNGVVDDSQLPKDRFSAERLKGVDSTLKIQPAKLEDSAVYLCASSLDQTGGYNSPLHFGNGTRLTVT.

The V gene is TRBV6-5, the J gene TRBJ2-5; perhaps TRBD2 as D (5 bases). Germline V gene data show CDR1 as MNHEY and CDR2 as SVGAGI. This CDR3 has 15 residues. Trimming took off 0 bases at V and 4 bases at J, with 12 bases between the two ends. The CDR3 nucleotides are TGTGCCAGCAGTTACTCTCGGGATGTGGGAGAGACCCAGTACTTC. Translating gives CASSYSRDVGETQYF.

The table lists this clonotype with a few counts. This chain uses TRBV7-2 with TRBJ1-5, with unresolved D. Trimming removed 1 base at V and 6 bases at J, with 13 bases between. The CDR3 consists of 15 residues. The germline CDR1 and CDR2 sequences are SGHTA and FQGNSA. The CDR3 loop reads CASSLVAGAGQPQHF. The DNA of the CDR3 is TGTGCCAGCAGCTTAGTTGCAGGCGCTGGTCAGCCCCAGCATTTT.

This clonotype occurred a few times. This rearrangement joins TRBV27 to TRBJ1-2, with a weak D call TRBD1 (6 bases). Germline V lookup: CDR1 MNHEY, CDR2 SMNVEV (reference sequence). V lost 3 bases and J 3 bases, leaving 8 bases between the germline ends. This CDR3 comprises 13 residues. The CDR3: CASSFRTDYGYTF. For the CDR3, the DNA is TGTGCCAGCAGTTTCCGGACAGACTATGGCTACACCTTC.

V usage is TRBV7-8 and J usage is TRBJ1-4; D not certain. Looked up from germline, CDR1 is SGHVS and CDR2 is FQNEAQ. This CDR3 spans 15 amino acids. Trimming pared 5 bases from V and 3 bases from J, leaving 13 bases between. The CDR3 spells CASSQLVVSNEKLFF. The CDR3 DNA sequence: TGTGCCAGCAGCCAACTCGTGGTATCTAATGAAAAACTGTTTTTT.

This clonotype was seen only a few times. V usage is TRBV19 and J usage is TRBJ1-2; 7 nucleotides align to TRBD1. The germline CDR1 and CDR2 sequences are LNHDA and SQIVND (reference sequence). This CDR3 has 15 residues. Trimming took 6 bases from V and 1 from J; bases not matched to a gene: 8. Here the CDR3 reads CASRPTGVSNYGYTF. In DNA form, the CDR3 reads TGTGCCAGTAGACCTACAGGGGTTAGTAACTATGGCTACACCTTC.

The count of this clonotype is one. The V gene is TRBV29-1, the J gene TRBJ2-3, with a weak D call TRBD1 (6 bases). The V gene lost 6 bases and the J gene lost 9 bases, with 13 bases spanning the gap. The CDR3 runs 11 residues. Germline assignment: CDR1 SQVTM and CDR2 ANQGSEA. The CDR3 coding sequence is TGCAGCGTCCTACAGGGAGAAACGCAGTATTTT. Protein: CSVLQGETQYF.

This clonotype was seen a handful of times. The rearrangement uses TRBV2 and TRBJ2-5; D unresolved. The germline V gene encodes CDR1 SNHLY and CDR2 FYNNEI. Trimming took off 3 bases at V and 4 bases at J, with 6 bases between the two ends. CDR3 length: 12 residues. CDR3 region: CASSEVRETQYF. CDR3 sequence (DNA): TGTGCCAGCAGTGAGGTCCGAGAGACCCAGTACTTC. The entire variable domain, with the rest obtained from reference TRBV2 and TRBJ2-5, is as follows: EPEVTQTPSHQVTQMGQEVILRCVPISNHLYFYWYRQILGQKVEFLVSFYNNEISEKSEIFDDQFSVERPDGSNFTLKIRSTKLEDSAMYFCASSEVRETQYFGPGTRLLVL.

V gene TRBV10-1 combines with J gene TRBJ2-3; D is perhaps TRBD1 (5 bases). Germline lookup yields CDR1 WNHNN and CDR2 SYGVQD (reference sequence). V lost 0 bases, J lost 0 bases, and 13 bases lay in between. CDR3 length equals 17 residues. The CDR3 sequence: CASSESTGRGSTDTQYF. The DNA for the CDR3 is TGCGCCAGCAGTGAGTCTACAGGCCGTGGCAGCACAGATACGCAGTATTTT.

CDR3 nucleotides: TGTGCCAGTAGTAAAGGACAGGGGGGTACAGATACGCAGTATTTT. It translates to CASSKGQGGTDTQYF. V usage is TRBV19 and J usage is TRBJ2-3; TRBD1 matches at 10 bases. Trimming removed 4 bases from V and 3 bases from J; junction bases left unmatched: 4. Germline V CDR1 and CDR2: LNHDA, SQIVND (reference sequence). CDR3 length: 15 amino acids. The entire variable domain, with the rest obtained from reference TRBV19 and TRBJ2-3, is as follows: DGGITQSPKYLFRKEGQNVTLSCEQNLNHDAMYWYRQDPGQGLRLIYYSQIVNDFQKGDIAEGYSVSREKKESFPLTVTSAQKNPTAFYLCASSKGQGGTDTQYFGPGTRLTVL.

In its sample, this clonotype was seen a few times. The V gene is TRBV10-1, the J gene TRBJ1-2, with 10 bases fitting TRBD1. The CDR3 length is 13 residues. Germline assignment: CDR1 WNHNN and CDR2 SYGVQD (reference sequence). The J segment lost 3 bases and the V segment lost 8 bases, leaving 3 bases of the junction unmatched. CDR3 bases: TGCGCCAGCTCCGGACAGGGGGACTATGGCTACACCTTC. This codes for CASSGQGDYGYTF.

Only a few counts were recorded for this clonotype. The chain combines TRBV11-3 with TRBJ2-7; 9 positions agree with TRBD1. The CDR3 runs 14 residues. CDR1 is SGHNT, CDR2 YENEEA, per germline. The V gene end was trimmed by 5 bases and the J gene end by 4 bases; junction bases not matched to a gene: 6. The CDR3 reads CASSLQGAIYEQYF. As DNA, the CDR3 is TGTGCCAGCAGCCTACAGGGGGCGATTTACGAGCAGTACTTC.

The chain is built from TRBV6-1 and TRBJ1-5; possibly TRBD1 for D (6 bases). Trimming shortened V by 2 bases and J by 6 bases, and 14 bases separated the two germline ends. Germline CDR1 and CDR2: MNHNS and SASEGT. The length of the CDR3 is 15 residues. CDR3 DNA sequence: TGTGCCAGCAGTGAATGGCGGACAGTTAGTCAGCCCCAGCATTTT. Its protein is CASSEWRTVSQPQHF.